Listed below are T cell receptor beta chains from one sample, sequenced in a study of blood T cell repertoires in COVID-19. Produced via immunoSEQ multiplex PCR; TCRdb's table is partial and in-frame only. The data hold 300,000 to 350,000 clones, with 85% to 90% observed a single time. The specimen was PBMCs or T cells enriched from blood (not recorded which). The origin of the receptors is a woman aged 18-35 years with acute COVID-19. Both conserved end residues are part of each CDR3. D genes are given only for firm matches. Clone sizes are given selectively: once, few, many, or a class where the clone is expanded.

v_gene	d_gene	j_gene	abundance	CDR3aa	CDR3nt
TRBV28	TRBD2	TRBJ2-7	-	CASSPDLAGVYEQYF	TGTGCCAGCAGTCCCGACCTAGCGGGAGTCTACGAGCAGTACTTC
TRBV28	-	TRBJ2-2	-	CASRPQGYNGELFF	TGTGCCAGCAGACCCCAGGGTTATAACGGGGAGCTGTTTTTT
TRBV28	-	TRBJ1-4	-	CASSLPAETGTEKLFF	TGTGCCAGCAGTTTACCGGCCGAAACGGGTACTGAAAAACTGTTTTTT
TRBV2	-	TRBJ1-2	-	CASSDYAGANYGYTF	TGTGCCAGCAGTGACTATGCAGGGGCTAACTATGGCTACACCTTC
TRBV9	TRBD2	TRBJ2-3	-	CASSVVEGGPSDTQYF	TGTGCCAGCAGCGTAGTCGAGGGAGGGCCCTCAGATACGCAGTATTTT
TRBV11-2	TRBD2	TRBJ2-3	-	CASSMTSGWADTQYF	TGTGCCAGCAGCATGACTAGCGGGTGGGCAGATACGCAGTATTTT
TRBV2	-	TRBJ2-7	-	CASSLENYEQYF	TGTGCCAGCTCACTTGAGAACTACGAGCAGTACTTC
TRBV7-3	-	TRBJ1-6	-	CASSLTGPGDSPLHF	TGTGCCAGCAGCTTAACCGGACCGGGGGATTCACCCCTCCACTTT
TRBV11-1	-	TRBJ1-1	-	CASSLEGVTEAFF	TGTGCCAGCAGCTTAGAAGGGGTGACTGAAGCTTTCTTT
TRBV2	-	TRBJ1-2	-	CASSDRGRGYTF	TGTGCCAGCAGTGACAGGGGTCGGGGCTACACCTTC
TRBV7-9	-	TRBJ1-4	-	CASSLVVARASEKLFF	TGTGCCAGCAGCTTAGTTGTCGCCAGGGCATCGGAAAAACTGTTTTTT
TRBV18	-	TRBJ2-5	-	CASSPWASGMETQYF	TGTGCCAGCTCACCTTGGGCGTCCGGTATGGAGACCCAGTACTTC
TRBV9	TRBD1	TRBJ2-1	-	CASSLTGDSYNEQFF	TGTGCCAGCAGTCTAACAGGGGATTCCTACAATGAGCAGTTCTTC
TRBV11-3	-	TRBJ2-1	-	CASSLDRAGASYNEQFF	TGTGCCAGCAGCTTAGATCGGGCGGGGGCATCCTACAATGAGCAGTTCTTC
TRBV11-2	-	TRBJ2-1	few	CASRTATLMYNEQFF	TGTGCCAGCAGAACCGCGACTCTCATGTACAATGAGCAGTTCTTC
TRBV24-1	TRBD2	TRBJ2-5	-	CATSDSRVLAGKIETQYF	TGTGCCACCAGTGATTCCCGCGTACTAGCGGGAAAGATCGAGACCCAGTACTTC
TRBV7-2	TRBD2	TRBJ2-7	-	CASSFGGGEQYF	TGTGCCAGCAGCTTTGGCGGGGGGGAGCAGTACTTC
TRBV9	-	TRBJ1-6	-	CASSPRGRSESPLHF	TGTGCCAGCAGCCCCCGTGGCCGCTCTGAATCACCCCTCCACTTT
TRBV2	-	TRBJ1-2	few	CASSREQATRSGYTF	TGTGCCAGCAGTAGAGAACAGGCCACCCGGTCGGGCTACACCTTC
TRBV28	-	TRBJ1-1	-	CASSPRRRGARTEAFF	TGTGCCAGCAGTCCCCGGAGGCGGGGGGCGAGGACTGAAGCTTTCTTT
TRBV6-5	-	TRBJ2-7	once	CASSYSRRTYEQYF	TGTGCCAGCAGTTACTCGAGAAGAACCTACGAGCAGTACTTC
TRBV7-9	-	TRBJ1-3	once	CASSIPRALSSGNTIYF	TGTGCCAGCAGCATACCTAGAGCTCTGAGCTCTGGAAACACCATATATTTT
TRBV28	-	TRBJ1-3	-	CASSLGSTGSGNTIYF	TGTGCCAGCAGTTTAGGATCCACAGGGTCTGGAAACACCATATATTTT
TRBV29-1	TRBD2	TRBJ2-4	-	CSVLRLAGGENIQYF	TGCAGCGTTCTTAGACTAGCGGGAGGGGAAAACATTCAGTACTTC
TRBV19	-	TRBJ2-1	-	CASSILTLARTNEQFF	TGTGCCAGTAGTATTTTGACGCTAGCGCGGACCAATGAGCAGTTCTTC
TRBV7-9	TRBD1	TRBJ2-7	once	CASSLDPGQGSYEQYF	TGTGCCAGCAGCTTAGACCCGGGACAGGGCTCCTACGAGCAGTACTTC
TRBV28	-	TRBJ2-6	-	CASRKGDGANVLTF	TGTGCCAGCAGGAAGGGAGACGGGGCCAACGTCCTGACTTTC
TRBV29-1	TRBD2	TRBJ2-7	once	CSGAGGGEQYF	TGCAGCGGAGCGGGAGGGGGGGAGCAGTACTTC
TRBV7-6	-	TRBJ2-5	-	CASSLVEQETQYF	TGTGCCAGCAGCCTGGTAGAACAAGAGACCCAGTACTTC
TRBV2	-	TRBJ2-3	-	CASSTGRATDTQYF	TGTGCCAGCAGCACAGGGAGAGCCACAGATACGCAGTATTTT
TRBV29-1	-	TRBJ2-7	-	CSVGERDEQYF	TGCAGCGTTGGTGAGAGGGACGAGCAGTACTTC
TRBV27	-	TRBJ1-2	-	CASSPSVNYGYTF	TGTGCCAGCAGTCCCTCTGTCAACTATGGCTACACCTTC
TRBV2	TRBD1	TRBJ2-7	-	CASSVGTGGHEQYF	TGTGCCAGCAGTGTAGGGACAGGGGGGCACGAGCAGTACTTC
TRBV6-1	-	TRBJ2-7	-	CASSESVNKQYF	TGTGCCAGCAGTGAATCAGTTAACAAGCAGTACTTC
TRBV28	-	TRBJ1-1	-	CASSTTGWHTEAFF	TGTGCCAGCAGTACTACAGGGTGGCACACTGAAGCTTTCTTT
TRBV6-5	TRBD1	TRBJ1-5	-	CASSGQGPYQPQHF	TGTGCCAGCTCAGGACAGGGGCCCTATCAGCCCCAGCATTTT
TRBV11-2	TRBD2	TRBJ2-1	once	CASSLRLAMDEQFF	TGTGCCAGCAGCCTCCGACTAGCGATGGATGAGCAGTTCTTC
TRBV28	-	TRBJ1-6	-	CASIPSYNSPLHF	TGTGCCAGCATCCCCAGTTATAATTCACCCCTCCACTTT
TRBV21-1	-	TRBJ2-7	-	CASSKTSGRAYEQYF	TGTGCCAGCAGCAAAACTAGCGGGAGGGCCTACGAGCAGTACTTC
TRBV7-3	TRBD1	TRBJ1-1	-	CASSPPEGARTEAFF	TGTGCCAGCAGCCCCCCCGAGGGGGCGCGGACTGAAGCTTTCTTT
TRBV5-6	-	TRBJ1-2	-	CASSLVGEAYYGYTF	TGTGCCAGCAGCTTGGTAGGGGAGGCCTACTATGGCTACACCTTC
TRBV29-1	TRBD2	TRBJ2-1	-	CSVAGQVWTSGNEQFF	TGCAGCGTAGCAGGACAGGTGTGGACTAGCGGAAATGAGCAGTTCTTC
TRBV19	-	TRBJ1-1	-	CASSIARGTEAFF	TGTGCCAGTAGTATAGCTCGAGGCACTGAAGCTTTCTTT
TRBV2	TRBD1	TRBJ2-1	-	CASSMDRGHEQFF	TGTGCCAGCAGTATGGACAGGGGGCATGAGCAGTTCTTC
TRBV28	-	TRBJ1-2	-	CASVSEYNYGYTF	TGTGCCAGCGTATCAGAATATAACTATGGCTACACCTTC
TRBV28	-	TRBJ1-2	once	CASSLRGDYGYTF	TGTGCCAGCAGTTTACGCGGGGACTATGGCTACACCTTC
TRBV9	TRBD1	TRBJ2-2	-	CASSAGQGLTGELFF	TGTGCCAGCAGCGCCGGACAGGGCCTCACCGGGGAGCTGTTTTTT
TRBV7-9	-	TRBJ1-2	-	CASSLVPGQDYGYTF	TGTGCCAGCAGCTTAGTCCCGGGACAAGACTATGGCTACACCTTC
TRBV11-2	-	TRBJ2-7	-	CASGAGWSEQYF	TGTGCCAGCGGTGCAGGGTGGAGCGAGCAGTACTTC
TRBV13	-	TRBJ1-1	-	CASTLQVNTEAFF	TGTGCCAGCACCCTTCAGGTGAACACTGAAGCTTTCTTT
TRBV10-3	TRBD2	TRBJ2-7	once	CAISELREGVHEQYF	TGTGCCATCAGTGAATTACGGGAGGGGGTCCACGAGCAGTACTTC
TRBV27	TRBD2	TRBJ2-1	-	CASSSRDWTRGDNEQFF	TGTGCCAGCAGTTCTAGAGATTGGACTAGAGGGGACAATGAGCAGTTCTTC
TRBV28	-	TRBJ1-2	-	CASSALGATRTDNYGYTF	TGTGCCAGCAGTGCATTGGGGGCCACGAGGACGGATAACTATGGCTACACCTTC
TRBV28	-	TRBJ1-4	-	CASGREKLFF	TGTGCCAGCGGCAGGGAAAAACTGTTTTTT
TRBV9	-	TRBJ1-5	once	CASSASGSNQPQHF	TGTGCCAGCAGCGCTTCCGGTAGCAATCAGCCCCAGCATTTT